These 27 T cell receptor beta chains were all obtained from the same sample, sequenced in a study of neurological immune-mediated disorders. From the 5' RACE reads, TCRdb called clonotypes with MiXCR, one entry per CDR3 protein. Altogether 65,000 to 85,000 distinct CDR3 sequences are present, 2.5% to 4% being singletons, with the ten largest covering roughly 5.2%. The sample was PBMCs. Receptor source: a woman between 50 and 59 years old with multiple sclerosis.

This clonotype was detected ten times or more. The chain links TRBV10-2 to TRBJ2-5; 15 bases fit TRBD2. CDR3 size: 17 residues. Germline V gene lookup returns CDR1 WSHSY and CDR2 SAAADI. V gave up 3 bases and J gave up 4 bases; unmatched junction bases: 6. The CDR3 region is CASSDARTSGGGETQYF. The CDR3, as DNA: TGCGCCAGCAGTGACGCTAGGACTAGCGGGGGGGGAGAGACCCAGTACTTC.

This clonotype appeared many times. For the CDR3, the DNA is TGTGCCAGCAGCCATGAACCGGGCTCTGGAAACACCATATATTTT. The encoded protein is CASSHEPGSGNTIYF. The J gene is TRBJ1-3, the V gene TRBV3-1; unclear D gene. The germline gives CDR1 LGHDT, CDR2 YNNKEL (reference sequence). V dropped 3 bases and J dropped 0 bases, with 9 bases sitting between them. The CDR3 is made up of 15 amino acids.

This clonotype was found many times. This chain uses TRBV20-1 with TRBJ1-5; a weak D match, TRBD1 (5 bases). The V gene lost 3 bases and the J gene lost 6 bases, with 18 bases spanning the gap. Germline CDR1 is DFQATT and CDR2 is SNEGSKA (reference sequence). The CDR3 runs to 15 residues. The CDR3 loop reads CSARGREGGGQPQHF. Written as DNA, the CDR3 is TGCAGTGCTAGGGGCCGCGAGGGCGGGGGTCAGCCCCAGCATTTT.

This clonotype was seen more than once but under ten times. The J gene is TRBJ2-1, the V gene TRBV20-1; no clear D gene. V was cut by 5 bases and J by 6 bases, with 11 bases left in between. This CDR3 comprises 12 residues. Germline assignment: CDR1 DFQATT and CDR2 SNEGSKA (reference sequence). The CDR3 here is CSADDTSNEQFF. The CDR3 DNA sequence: TGCAGTGCTGATGACACCTCCAATGAGCAGTTCTTC.

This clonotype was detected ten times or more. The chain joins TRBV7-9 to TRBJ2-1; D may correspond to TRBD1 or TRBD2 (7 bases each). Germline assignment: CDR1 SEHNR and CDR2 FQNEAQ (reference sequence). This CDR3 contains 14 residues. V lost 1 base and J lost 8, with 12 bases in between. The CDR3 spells CASSLVTGRDEQFF. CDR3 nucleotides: TGTGCCAGCAGCTTAGTGACAGGGAGGGATGAGCAGTTCTTC.

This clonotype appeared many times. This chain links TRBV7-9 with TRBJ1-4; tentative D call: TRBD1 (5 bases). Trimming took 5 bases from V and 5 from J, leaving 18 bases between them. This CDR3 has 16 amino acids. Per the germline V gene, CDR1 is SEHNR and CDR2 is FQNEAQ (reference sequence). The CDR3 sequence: CASSLLETADNEKLFF. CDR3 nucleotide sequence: TGTGCCAGCAGCCTCCTGGAGACAGCGGACAATGAAAAACTGTTTTTT.

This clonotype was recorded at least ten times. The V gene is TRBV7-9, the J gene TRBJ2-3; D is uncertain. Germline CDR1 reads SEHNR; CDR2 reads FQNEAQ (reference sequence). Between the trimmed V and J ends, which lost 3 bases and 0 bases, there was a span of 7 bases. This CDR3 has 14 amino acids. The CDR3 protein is CASSFVASTDTQYF. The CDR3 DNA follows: TGTGCCAGCAGCTTTGTCGCTAGCACAGATACGCAGTATTTT.

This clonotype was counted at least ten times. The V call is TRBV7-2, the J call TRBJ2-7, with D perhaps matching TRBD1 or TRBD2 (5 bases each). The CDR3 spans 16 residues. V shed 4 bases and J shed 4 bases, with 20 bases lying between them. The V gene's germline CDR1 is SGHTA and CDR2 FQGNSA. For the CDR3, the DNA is TGTGCCAGCAGCTCCTCTATCGGGGCTCGGTTATACGAGCAGTACTTC. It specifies CASSSSIGARLYEQYF.

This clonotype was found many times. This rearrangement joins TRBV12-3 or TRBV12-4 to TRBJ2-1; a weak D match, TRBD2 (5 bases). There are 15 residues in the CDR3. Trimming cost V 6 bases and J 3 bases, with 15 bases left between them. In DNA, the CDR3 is TGTGCCAGCAGCTCCGGCCCAGCGGTCTACAATGAGCAGTTCTTC. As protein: CASSSGPAVYNEQFF.

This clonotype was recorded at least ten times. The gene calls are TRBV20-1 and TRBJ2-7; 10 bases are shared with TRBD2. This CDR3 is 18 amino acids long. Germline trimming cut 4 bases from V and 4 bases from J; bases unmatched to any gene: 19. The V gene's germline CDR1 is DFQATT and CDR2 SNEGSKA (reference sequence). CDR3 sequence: CSAIRDVYLTSGAYEQYF. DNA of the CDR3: TGCAGTGCTATCCGGGACGTATACCTTACTAGCGGGGCGTACGAGCAGTACTTC.

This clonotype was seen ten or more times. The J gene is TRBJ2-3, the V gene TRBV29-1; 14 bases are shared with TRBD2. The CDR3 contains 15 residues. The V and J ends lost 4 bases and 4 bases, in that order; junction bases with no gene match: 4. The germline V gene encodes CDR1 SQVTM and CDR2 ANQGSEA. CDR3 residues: CSVGVGLAGADTQYF. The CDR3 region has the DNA TGCAGCGTTGGAGTGGGACTAGCGGGAGCAGATACGCAGTATTTT.

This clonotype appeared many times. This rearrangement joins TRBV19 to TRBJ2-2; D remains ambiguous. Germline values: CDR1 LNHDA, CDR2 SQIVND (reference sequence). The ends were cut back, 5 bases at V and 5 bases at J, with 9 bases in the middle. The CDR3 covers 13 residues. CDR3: CASSRIQTGELFF. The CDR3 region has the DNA TGTGCCAGTAGTCGGATACAAACCGGGGAGCTGTTTTTT.

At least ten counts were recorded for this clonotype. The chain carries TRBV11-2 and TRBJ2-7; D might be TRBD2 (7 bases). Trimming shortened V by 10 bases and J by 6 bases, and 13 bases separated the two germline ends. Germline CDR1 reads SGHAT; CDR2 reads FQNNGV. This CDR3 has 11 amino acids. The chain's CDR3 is CATLGGREQYF. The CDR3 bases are TGTGCCACCCTCGGGGGGCGCGAGCAGTACTTC.

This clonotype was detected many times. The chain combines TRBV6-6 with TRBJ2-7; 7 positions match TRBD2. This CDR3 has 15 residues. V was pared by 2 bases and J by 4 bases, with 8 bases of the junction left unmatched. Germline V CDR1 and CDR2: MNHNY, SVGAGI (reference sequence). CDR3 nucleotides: TGTGCCAGCAGTTACGTGGGGGGGAGGACTTACGAGCAGTACGTC. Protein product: CASSYVGGRTYEQYV.

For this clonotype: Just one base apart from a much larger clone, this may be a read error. This CDR3 is CASSLGPGANYGCTF. CDR3 nucleotides: TGTGCCAGCAGCCTCGGACCGGGAGCTAACTATGGCTGCACCTTC. J is TRBJ1-2 and V is TRBV14, with no clear D. The germline CDR1 and CDR2 sequences are SGHDN and FVKESK. The length of the CDR3 is 15 residues.

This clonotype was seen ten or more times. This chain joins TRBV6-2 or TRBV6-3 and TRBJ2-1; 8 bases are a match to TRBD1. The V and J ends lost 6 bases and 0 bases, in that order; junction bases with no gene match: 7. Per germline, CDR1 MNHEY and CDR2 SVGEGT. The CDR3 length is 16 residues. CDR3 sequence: CASRQDRGRSYNEQFF. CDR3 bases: TGTGCCAGCAGACAAGACAGGGGCCGCTCCTACAATGAGCAGTTCTTC.

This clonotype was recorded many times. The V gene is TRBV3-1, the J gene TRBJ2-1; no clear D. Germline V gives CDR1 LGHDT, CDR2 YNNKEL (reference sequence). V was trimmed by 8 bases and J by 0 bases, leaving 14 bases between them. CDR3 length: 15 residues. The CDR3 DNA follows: TGTGCCAGCGGAAAAACTGTGAGCTCCTACAATGAGCAGTTCTTC. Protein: CASGKTVSSYNEQFF.

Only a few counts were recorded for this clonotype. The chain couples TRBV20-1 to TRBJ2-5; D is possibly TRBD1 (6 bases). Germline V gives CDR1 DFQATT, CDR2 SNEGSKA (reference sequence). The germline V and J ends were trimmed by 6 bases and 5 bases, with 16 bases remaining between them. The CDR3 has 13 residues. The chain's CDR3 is CSAPGQQRETQYF. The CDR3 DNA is TGCAGTGCCCCCGGACAGCAAAGGGAGACCCAGTACTTC.

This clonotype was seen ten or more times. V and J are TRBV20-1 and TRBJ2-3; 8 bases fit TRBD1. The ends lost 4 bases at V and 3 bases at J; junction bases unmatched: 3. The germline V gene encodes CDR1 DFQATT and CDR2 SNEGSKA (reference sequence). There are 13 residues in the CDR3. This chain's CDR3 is CSANRGSTDTQYF. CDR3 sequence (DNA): TGCAGTGCTAACAGGGGGAGTACAGATACGCAGTATTTT.

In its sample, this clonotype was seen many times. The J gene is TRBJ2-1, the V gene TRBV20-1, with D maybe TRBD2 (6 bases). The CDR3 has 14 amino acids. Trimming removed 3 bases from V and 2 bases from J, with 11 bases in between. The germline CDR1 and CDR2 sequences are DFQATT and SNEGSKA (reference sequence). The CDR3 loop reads CSARSGRTYNEQFF. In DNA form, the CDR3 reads TGCAGTGCTAGGTCCGGGAGAACCTACAATGAGCAGTTCTTC.

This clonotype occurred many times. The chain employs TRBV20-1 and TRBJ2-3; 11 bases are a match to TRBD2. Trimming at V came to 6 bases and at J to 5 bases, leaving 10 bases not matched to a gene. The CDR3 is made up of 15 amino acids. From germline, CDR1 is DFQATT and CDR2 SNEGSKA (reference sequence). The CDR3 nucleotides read TGCAGTGCAACGGGTAGCGGGGGGGGTCAAGATACGCAGTATTTT. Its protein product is CSATGSGGGQDTQYF.

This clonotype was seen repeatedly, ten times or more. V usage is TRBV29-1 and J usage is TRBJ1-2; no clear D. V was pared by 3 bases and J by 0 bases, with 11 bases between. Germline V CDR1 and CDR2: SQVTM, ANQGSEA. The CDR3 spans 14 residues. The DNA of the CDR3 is TGCAGCGTTGATATCGCAGGAACTAACTATGGCTACACCTTC. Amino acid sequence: CSVDIAGTNYGYTF.

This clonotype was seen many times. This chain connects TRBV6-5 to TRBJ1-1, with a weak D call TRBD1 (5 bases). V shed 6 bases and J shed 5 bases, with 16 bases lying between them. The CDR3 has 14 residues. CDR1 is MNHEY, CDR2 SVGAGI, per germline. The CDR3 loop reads CASSDGPKGTEAFF. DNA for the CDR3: TGTGCCAGCAGCGACGGGCCTAAGGGGACTGAAGCTTTCTTT.

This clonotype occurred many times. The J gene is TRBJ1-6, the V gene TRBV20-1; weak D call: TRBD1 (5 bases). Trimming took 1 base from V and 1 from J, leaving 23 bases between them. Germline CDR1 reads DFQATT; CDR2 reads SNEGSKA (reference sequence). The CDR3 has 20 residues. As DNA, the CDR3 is TGCAGTGCTAGAGTCCAGCCTATAATAGGGGCCGGGTCCTATAATTCACCCCTCCACTTT. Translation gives CSARVQPIIGAGSYNSPLHF.

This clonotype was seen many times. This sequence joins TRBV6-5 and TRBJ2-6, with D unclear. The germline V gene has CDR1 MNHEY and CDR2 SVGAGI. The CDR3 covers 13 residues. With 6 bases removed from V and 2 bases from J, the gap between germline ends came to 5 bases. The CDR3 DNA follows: TGTGCCAGCAGGTCACCTGGGGCCAACGTCCTGACTTTC. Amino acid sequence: CASRSPGANVLTF.

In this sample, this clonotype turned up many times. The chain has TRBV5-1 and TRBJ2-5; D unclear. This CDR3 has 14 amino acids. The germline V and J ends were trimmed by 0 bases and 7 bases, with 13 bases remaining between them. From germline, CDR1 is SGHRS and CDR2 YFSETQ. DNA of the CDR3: TGCGCCAGCAGCTTGGGGGAACGGGTTTGGACCCAGTACTTC. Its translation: CASSLGERVWTQYF.

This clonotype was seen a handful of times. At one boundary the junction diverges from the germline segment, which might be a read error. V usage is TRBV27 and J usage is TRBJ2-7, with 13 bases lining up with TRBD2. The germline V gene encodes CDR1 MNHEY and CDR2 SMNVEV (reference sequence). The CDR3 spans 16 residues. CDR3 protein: CVSSSDGLAGAYEQYF. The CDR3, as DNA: TGTGTCAGCAGTTCGGATGGACTAGCGGGAGCCTACGAGCAGTACTTC.